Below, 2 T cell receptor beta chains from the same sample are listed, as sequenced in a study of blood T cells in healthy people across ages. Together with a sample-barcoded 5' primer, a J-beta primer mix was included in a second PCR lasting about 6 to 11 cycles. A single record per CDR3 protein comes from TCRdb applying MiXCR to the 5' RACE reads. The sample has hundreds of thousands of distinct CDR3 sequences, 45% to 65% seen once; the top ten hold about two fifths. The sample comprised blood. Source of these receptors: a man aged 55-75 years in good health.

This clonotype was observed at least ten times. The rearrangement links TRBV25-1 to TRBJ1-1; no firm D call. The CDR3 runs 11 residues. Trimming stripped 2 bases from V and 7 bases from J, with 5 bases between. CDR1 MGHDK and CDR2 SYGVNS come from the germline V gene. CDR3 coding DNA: TGTGCCAGCAGTGAAGCGGGTGAAGCTTTCTTT. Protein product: CASSEAGEAFF.

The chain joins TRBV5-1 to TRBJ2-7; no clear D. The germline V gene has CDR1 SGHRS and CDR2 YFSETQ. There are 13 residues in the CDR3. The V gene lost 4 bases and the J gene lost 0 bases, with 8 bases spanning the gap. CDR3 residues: CASSGSASYEQYF. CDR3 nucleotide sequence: TGCGCCAGCAGCGGCAGTGCCTCCTACGAGCAGTACTTC.